The T cell receptor (beta chain) described here comes from a study of T cells in Graves' hyperthyroidism and ophthalmopathy. In the study overall: Pretreatment peripheral blood was obtained at initial diagnosis.

Researchers took RNA transcripts and amplified the TCR beta CDR3 regions from them. The TCR CDR3 was amplified in a first-round RT-PCR using the HTBI primer set. A single record per CDR3 protein comes from TCRdb applying MiXCR to the multiplex PCR reads. The sample contains hundreds of thousands of distinct CDR3 sequences, 20% to 25% of which appear only once. V lost 3 bases and J lost 8; bases outside the gene matches: 9. Germline V gives CDR1 ENHRY, CDR2 SYGVKD. This CDR3 comprises 14 residues. Thyroid ultrasound, orbital computed tomography, clinical symptoms, and serum thyroxine and TRAb underpinned diagnoses. Out of over 7.5 ml of fresh peripheral blood came the PBMCs.

This TCR came from a woman between 65 and 79 years old with Graves' ophthalmopathy. V and J are TRBV10-3 and TRBJ1-2, with TRBD1 matching over 7 bases. The sequencing sample was made of blood. The CDR3 loop is CAISEADREAGYTF. The DNA of the CDR3 is TGTGCCATCAGTGAAGCTGACAGGGAGGCCGGCTACACCTTC.